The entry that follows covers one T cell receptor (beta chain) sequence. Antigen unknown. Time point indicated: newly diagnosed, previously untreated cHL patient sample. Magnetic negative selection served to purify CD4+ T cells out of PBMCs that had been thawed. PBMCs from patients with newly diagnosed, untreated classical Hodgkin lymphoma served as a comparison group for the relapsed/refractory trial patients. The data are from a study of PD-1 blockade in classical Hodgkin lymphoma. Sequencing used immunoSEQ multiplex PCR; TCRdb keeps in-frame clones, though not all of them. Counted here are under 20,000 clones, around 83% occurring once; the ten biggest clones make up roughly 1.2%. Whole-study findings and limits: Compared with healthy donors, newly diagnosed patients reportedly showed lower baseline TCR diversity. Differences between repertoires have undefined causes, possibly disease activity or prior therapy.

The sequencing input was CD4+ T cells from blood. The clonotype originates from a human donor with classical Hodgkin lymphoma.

The CDR3 region has the DNA TGCAGTGCTATCAGGGGCACTGAAGCTTTCTTT. As protein: CSAIRGTEAFF. This sequence joins TRBV20-1 and TRBJ1-1; the D gene is possibly TRBD1 (6 bases). Germline V gene lookup returns CDR1 DFQATT and CDR2 SNEGSKA (reference sequence). V was shortened by 4 bases and J by 4 bases, with 7 bases between the two germline ends. CDR3 length equals 11 residues.